This T cell receptor beta chain was retrieved from a study of control samples from healthy donors and cancer patients. Produced via immunoSEQ multiplex PCR; TCRdb's table is partial and in-frame only. The record lists around 190,000 clones, of which the ten most abundant hold around 2%. The CDR3 is 14 residues long. Germline values: CDR1 SGHTA, CDR2 FQGNSA. Trimming removed 5 bases from V and 3 bases from J, with 13 bases in between. V usage is TRBV7-2 and J usage is TRBJ1-1; weak D call: TRBD1 (6 bases). The sample comprised blood. The TCR sequence derives from a woman in her thirties in good health. CDR3 DNA sequence: TGTGCCAGCAGCCCTCGGGACACCCACACTGAAGCTTTCTTT. It yields the protein CASSPRDTHTEAFF.